Below are 7 T cell receptor beta chains sequenced from a single sample in a study of OX40 agonist ivuxolimab in advanced cancers. Library generation was performed with the immunoSEQ multiplex PCR assay. TCRdb took this table from immuneACCESS and kept in-frame rearrangements with V and J called. Such tables lack part of the clones; where checked against another copy, unresolved V genes explain under half of the gap, and the rest is unexplained. Present in this sample are approximately 52,000 clones, roughly 80% of which were seen just once. The top ten clonotypes cover 3% to 4.5% of the sample. Specimen: CD4+ or CD8+ T cells sorted from blood, collected in a trial of the OX40 agonist ivuxolimab. The origin of the receptors is an adult with an advanced solid tumor such as melanoma, head and neck, liver or kidney cancer.

This chain connects TRBV5-6 to TRBJ1-2, with D unresolved. Germline V gene sequence: CDR1 SGHDT, CDR2 YYEEEE. The V end lost 0 bases, the J end lost 0 bases, and 6 bases lay between the germline ends. This CDR3 is 14 amino acids long. The CDR3 region is CASSLAPANYGYTF. The DNA for the CDR3 is TGTGCCAGCAGCTTGGCGCCTGCTAACTATGGCTACACCTTC.

V and J are TRBV4-3 and TRBJ2-7; D is possibly TRBD2 (5 bases). CDR1 is LGHNA and CDR2 is YSLEER in the germline V gene. V shed 0 bases and J shed 2 bases, with 11 bases lying between them. The CDR3 runs 15 residues. CDR3 amino acids: CASSQDTGNAYEQYF. CDR3 DNA: TGCGCCAGCAGCCAAGACACGGGAAACGCCTACGAGCAGTACTTC.

This chain links TRBV5-1 with TRBJ1-5; D unresolved. This CDR3 spans 15 amino acids. Per the germline V gene, CDR1 is SGHRS and CDR2 is YFSETQ. V was cut by 2 bases and J by 1 base, with 10 bases left in between. CDR3 amino acids: CASSLSPESNQPQHF. The CDR3 region has the DNA TGCGCCAGCAGCTTAAGTCCCGAGAGCAATCAGCCCCAGCATTTT.

The rearrangement uses TRBV6-5 and TRBJ2-1, with TRBD2 identical over 9 bases. The CDR3 is 11 amino acids. The germline V gene has CDR1 MNHEY and CDR2 SVGAGI. Losses at the gene ends were 5 bases for V and 10 bases for J; bases not matched to a gene: 0. CDR3 bases: TGTGCCAGCAGTCTAGCGGGGGAGCAGTTCTTC. This translates into CASSLAGEQFF.

The chain employs TRBV18 and TRBJ1-2; D unclear. The V and J ends lost 5 bases and 6 bases respectively, with 22 bases between them. The CDR3 runs 16 residues. CDR1 and CDR2 (germline): KGHSH, LQKENI. The DNA of the CDR3 is TGTGCCAGCTCAGCCCATGGAGGGCGATTACGGGATGGCTACACCTTC. As protein: CASSAHGGRLRDGYTF.

The gene calls are TRBV6-6 and TRBJ2-7, with 9 bases aligning to TRBD1. J was trimmed by 7 bases and V by 6 bases; bases with no gene match: 10. Germline V gene lookup returns CDR1 MNHNY and CDR2 SVGAGI (reference sequence). The length of the CDR3 is 14 residues. The CDR3 reads CASRGEQGAGEQYF. CDR3 in DNA: TGTGCCAGCAGGGGTGAACAGGGGGCGGGAGAGCAGTACTTC.

The J gene is TRBJ2-5, the V gene TRBV6-1; the match to TRBD2 covers 10 bases. The germline V gene has CDR1 MNHNS and CDR2 SASEGT. V lost 5 bases to trimming and J lost 5 bases; unmatched junction nucleotides: 8. The CDR3 extends over 15 amino acids. The DNA for the CDR3 is TGTGCCAGCAGTCCTCTAGCGGGGGCCGAGGAGACCCAGTACTTC. This codes for CASSPLAGAEETQYF.